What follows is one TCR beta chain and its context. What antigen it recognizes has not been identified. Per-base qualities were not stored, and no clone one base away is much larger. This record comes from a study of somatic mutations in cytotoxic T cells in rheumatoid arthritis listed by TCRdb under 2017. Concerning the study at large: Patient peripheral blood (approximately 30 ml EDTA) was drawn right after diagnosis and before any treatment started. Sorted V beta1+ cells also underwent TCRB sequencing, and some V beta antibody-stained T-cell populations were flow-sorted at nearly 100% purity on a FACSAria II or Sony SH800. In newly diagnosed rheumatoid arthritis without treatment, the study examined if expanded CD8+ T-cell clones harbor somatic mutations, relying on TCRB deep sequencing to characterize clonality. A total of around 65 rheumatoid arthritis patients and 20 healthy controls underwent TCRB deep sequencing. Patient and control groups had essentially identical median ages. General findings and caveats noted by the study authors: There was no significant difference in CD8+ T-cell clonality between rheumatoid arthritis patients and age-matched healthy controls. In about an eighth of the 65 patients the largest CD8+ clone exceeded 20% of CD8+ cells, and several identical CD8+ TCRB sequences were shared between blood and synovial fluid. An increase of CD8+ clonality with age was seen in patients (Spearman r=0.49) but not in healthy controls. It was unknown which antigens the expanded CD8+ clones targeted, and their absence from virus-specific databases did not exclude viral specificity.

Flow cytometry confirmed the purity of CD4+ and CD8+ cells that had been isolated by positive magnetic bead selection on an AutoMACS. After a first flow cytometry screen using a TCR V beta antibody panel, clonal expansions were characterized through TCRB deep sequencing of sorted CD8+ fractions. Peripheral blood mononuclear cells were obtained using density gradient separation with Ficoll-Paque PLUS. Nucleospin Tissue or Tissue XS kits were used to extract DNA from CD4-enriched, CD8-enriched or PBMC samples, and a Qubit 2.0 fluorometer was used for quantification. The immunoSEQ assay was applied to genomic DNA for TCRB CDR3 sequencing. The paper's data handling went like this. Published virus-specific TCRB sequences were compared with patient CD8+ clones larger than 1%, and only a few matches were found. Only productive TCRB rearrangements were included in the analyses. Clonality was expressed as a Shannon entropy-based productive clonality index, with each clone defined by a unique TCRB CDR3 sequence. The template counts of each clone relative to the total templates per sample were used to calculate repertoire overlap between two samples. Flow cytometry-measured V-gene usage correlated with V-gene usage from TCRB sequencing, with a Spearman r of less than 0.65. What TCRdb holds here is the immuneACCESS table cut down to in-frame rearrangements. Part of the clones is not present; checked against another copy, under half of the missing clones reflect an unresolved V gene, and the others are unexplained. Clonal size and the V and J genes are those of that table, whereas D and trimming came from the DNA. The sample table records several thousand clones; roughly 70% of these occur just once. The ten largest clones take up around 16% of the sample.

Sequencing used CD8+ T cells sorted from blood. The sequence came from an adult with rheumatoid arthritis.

The sequenced DNA: TGTGCCAGCAGCACCTTACCGGGGGATGAGCAGTTCTTC. The encoded protein is CASSTLPGDEQFF. Recombination linked TRBV7-3 to TRBJ2-1; 6 matching bases give a weak D call of TRBD2. The CDR3 covers 13 residues, taking in both the cysteine and the phenylalanine. Only the CDR3 DNA stays, 39 bases, in frame from base 1. Based on the germline V gene, the CDR1 and CDR2 sequences are SGHTA and FQGTGA. V and J are truncated by 5 bases and 8 bases respectively, leaving an intervening sequence of 13 bases.